The clone carrying this TCR beta chain was detected only once. Sequencing was performed with immunoSEQ multiplex PCR; in TCRdb, only in-frame clones are kept and a portion is missing. Of approximately 140,000 clones in the sample, 85% to 90% were seen once. V was clipped by 0 bases and J by 3 bases; unmatched bases: 5. Germline V gene lookup returns CDR1 WSHSY and CDR2 SAAADI. The CDR3 loop spans 15 amino acids. This record comes from a study of cytomegalovirus exposure and HLA in healthy donors. The rearrangement uses TRBV10-2 and TRBJ2-7, with 7 bases aligning to TRBD2. This TCR came from a man aged 18-30 years in good health and CMV-seropositive. The sample taken for sequencing was PBMCs. The CDR3 protein is CASSESGGSSYEQYF. The CDR3 nucleotides are TGCGCCAGCAGTGAGTCGGGCGGGAGTAGCTACGAGCAGTACTTC.